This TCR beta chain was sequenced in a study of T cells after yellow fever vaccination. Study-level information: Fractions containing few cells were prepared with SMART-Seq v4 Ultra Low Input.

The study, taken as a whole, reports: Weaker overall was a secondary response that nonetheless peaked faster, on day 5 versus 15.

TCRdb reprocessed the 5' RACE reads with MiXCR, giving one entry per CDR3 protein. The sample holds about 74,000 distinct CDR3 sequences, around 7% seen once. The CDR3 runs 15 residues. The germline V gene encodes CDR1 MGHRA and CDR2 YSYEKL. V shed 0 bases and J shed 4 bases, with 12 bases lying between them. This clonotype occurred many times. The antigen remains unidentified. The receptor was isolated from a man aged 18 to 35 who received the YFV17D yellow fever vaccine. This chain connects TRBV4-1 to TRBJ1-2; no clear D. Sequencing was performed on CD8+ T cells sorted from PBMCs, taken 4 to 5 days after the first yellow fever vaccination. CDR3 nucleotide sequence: TGCGCCAGCAGCCAAGATTGGGGAGATCTCTATGGCTACACCTTC. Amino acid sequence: CASSQDWGDLYGYTF.